This T cell receptor beta chain originates from a study of blood T cell repertoires in COVID-19. Clones were read by immunoSEQ multiplex PCR, and TCRdb kept only the in-frame ones, dropping some. The table lists 290,000 or so clones, approximately 86% of them singletons. The ends lost 5 bases at V and 7 bases at J; junction bases unmatched: 14. This CDR3 spans 17 amino acids. From germline, CDR1 is MDHEN and CDR2 SYDVKM. V and J are TRBV28 and TRBJ2-1, with 10 bases matching TRBD1. The clonotype comes from a young woman who had recovered from COVID-19. Sequenced sample: PBMCs or T cells enriched from blood (not recorded which). The DNA of the CDR3 is TGTGCCAGCAGTCCCTTGTCCGGGACAGGGGTTATGAATGAGCAGTTCTTC. Translating gives CASSPLSGTGVMNEQFF. Variable domain in full (rest from reference TRBV28 and TRBJ2-1): DVKVTQSSRYLVKRTGEKVFLECVQDMDHENMFWYRQDPGLGLRLIYFSYDVKMKEKGDIPEGYSVSREKKERFSLILESASTNQTSMYLCASSPLSGTGVMNEQFFGPGTRLTVL.